This TCR beta chain derives from a study of shared clonotypes between healthy human individuals. Donors were Caucasian adults residing in Nashville, Tennessee, USA. Splitting of CD4+ cells produced CD45RA+ naive and CD45RA-negative memory subsets. The table lists this clone with many counts. What it binds is unknown. The study's findings and limits: Compared with clonotypes that all four donors shared, non-shared clonotypes had lower generation probabilities. Several donors showed sharing of approximately 5% of naive CD4 clonotypes.

Repertoires were generated with immunoSEQ multiplex PCR, while TCRdb's copy carries only in-frame clones and drops some. The sample lists about 1 million clones, 70% to 80% occurring once. CDR3 length equals 14 residues. CDR1 and CDR2 (germline): LGHNA, YNFKEQ. The V end was cut by 0 bases, the J end by 9 bases, with 15 bases between. Sequenced input: memory CD4+ T cells sorted from blood. The subset denotes: CD45RA-negative fraction. The chain joins TRBV4-2 to TRBJ2-7; no clear D gene. The TCR comes from a man between 18 and 35 years old in good health. CDR3 DNA sequence: TGTGCCAGCAGCCAAGATGCGACTCCACAAGGGCAGTACTTC. Residues: CASSQDATPQGQYF.